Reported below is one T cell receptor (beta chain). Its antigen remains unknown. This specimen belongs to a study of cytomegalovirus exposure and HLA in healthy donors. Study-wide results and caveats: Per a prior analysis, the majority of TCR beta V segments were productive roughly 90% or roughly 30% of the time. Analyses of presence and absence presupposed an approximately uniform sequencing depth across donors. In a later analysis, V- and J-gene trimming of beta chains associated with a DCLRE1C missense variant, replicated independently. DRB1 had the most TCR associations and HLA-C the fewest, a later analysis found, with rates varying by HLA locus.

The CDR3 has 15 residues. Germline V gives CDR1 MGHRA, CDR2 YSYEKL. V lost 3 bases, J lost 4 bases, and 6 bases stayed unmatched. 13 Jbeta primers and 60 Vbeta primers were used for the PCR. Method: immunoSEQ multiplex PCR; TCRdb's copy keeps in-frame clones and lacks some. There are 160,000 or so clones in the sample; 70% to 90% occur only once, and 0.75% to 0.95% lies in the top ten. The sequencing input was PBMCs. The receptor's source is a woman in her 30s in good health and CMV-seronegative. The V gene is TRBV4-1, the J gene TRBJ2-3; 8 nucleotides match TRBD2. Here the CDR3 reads CASSHGLAGADTQYF. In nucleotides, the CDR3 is TGCGCCAGCAGCCACGGACTAGCTGGAGCAGATACGCAGTATTTT.